The 20 T cell receptor beta chains listed next were all sequenced from one sample in a study of blood T cell repertoires in COVID-19. The repertoire was sequenced with immunoSEQ multiplex PCR; TCRdb's copy has only in-frame clones and lacks some. Among about half a million clones listed, 89% were seen once. Sequenced material: peripheral blood. The receptors shown here come from a man aged 18 to 35 with COVID-19, enrolled during active disease.

This rearrangement joins TRBV7-9 to TRBJ2-2, with unresolved D. In germline, CDR1 is SEHNR, CDR2 FQNEAQ (reference sequence). CDR3 size: 12 residues. V lost 4 bases and J 7 bases, leaving 7 bases between the germline ends. Here the CDR3 reads CASSSGSGELFF. The DNA for the CDR3 is TGTGCCAGCAGCTCCGGTAGCGGGGAGCTGTTTTTT.

V and J are TRBV11-3 and TRBJ2-7; 8 bases match TRBD2. The CDR3 has 16 amino acids. V lost 2 bases to trimming and J lost 2 bases; unmatched junction nucleotides: 8. Germline V gene data show CDR1 as SGHNT and CDR2 as YENEEA. The CDR3 region is CASSLKSGGVPYEQYF. CDR3 DNA: TGTGCCAGCAGCTTAAAAAGCGGGGGTGTACCCTACGAGCAGTACTTC.

Details on this clone: Other DNA sequences in the same sample also yield this CDR3. The chain has TRBV6-1 and TRBJ1-3; D is unclear. V dropped 0 bases and J dropped 0 bases, with 6 bases sitting between them. This CDR3 region has 15 residues. Germline CDR1 reads MNHNS; CDR2 reads SASEGT. The CDR3 nucleotides read TGTGCCAGCAGTGAAGCGTCGAGCTCTGGAAACACCATATATTTT. Its protein product is CASSEASSSGNTIYF.

This clone appeared a single time. CDR3 nucleotide sequence: TGTGCCAGCAGCCAGTCCCGTAGGGGCGAGCAGTACTTC. This encodes CASSQSRRGEQYF. The chain has TRBV14 and TRBJ2-7; D perhaps matches TRBD1 (5 bases). The V end lost 3 bases, the J end lost 6 bases, and 12 bases lay between the germline ends. The CDR3 sequence is 13 residues long. Germline V gene lookup returns CDR1 SGHDN and CDR2 FVKESK.

The J gene is TRBJ2-1, the V gene TRBV7-2; 8 nucleotides align to TRBD2. The CDR3 runs 17 residues. J was trimmed by 5 bases and V by 0 bases; bases with no gene match: 9. Germline V gene lookup returns CDR1 SGHTA and CDR2 FQGNSA. The CDR3 nucleotides are TGTGCCAGCAGCTTAGCGGTTAGCGGGATTCCCCACAATGAGCAGTTCTTC. Its protein is CASSLAVSGIPHNEQFF. Filled out from reference TRBV7-2 and TRBJ2-1, the complete variable domain reads GAGVSQSPSNKVTEKGKDVELRCDPISGHTALYWYRQSLGQGLEFLIYFQGNSAPDKSGLPSDRFSAERTGGSVSTLTIQRTQQEDSAVYLCASSLAVSGIPHNEQFFGPGTRLTVL.

This clone was seen once. The chain joins TRBV7-8 to TRBJ2-1; 7 positions match TRBD2. With V trimmed by 5 bases and J by 7 bases, 11 bases remained unmatched. The CDR3 has 15 amino acids. Germline V gene sequence: CDR1 SGHVS, CDR2 FQNEAQ. The CDR3 DNA sequence: TGTGCCAGCAGCCCGTTGGCGGGAGTAGGGAATGAGCAGTTCTTC. The encoded protein is CASSPLAGVGNEQFF.

Written as DNA, the CDR3 is TGCGCCAGCAGCCCCTCGTCGGGGAGCGCCAGCACAGATACGCAGTATTTT. Protein product: CASSPSSGSASTDTQYF. The rearrangement joins TRBV5-1 to TRBJ2-3; perhaps TRBD2 as D (5 bases). Germline V gene lookup returns CDR1 SGHRS and CDR2 YFSETQ. The CDR3 contains 17 residues. Between the trimmed V and J ends, which lost 4 bases and 0 bases, there was a span of 18 bases.

This chain connects TRBV18 to TRBJ2-2; the D gene is possibly TRBD1 (5 bases). Trimming shortened V by 3 bases and J by 1 base, and 12 bases separated the two germline ends. Germline-derived CDR1 and CDR2 are KGHSH and LQKENI. The CDR3 extends over 16 amino acids. The CDR3 here is CASSPIGALNTGELFF. The CDR3 region has the DNA TGTGCCAGCTCACCGATAGGGGCTTTGAACACCGGGGAGCTGTTTTTT.

The genes are TRBV5-4 and TRBJ2-1, with D unresolved. Between the trimmed V and J ends, which lost 4 bases and 8 bases, there was a span of 7 bases. The CDR3 length is 11 residues. Germline V gene lookup returns CDR1 SGHNT and CDR2 YYREEE (reference sequence). CDR3 sequence: CASSLRYEQFF. DNA for the CDR3: TGTGCCAGCAGCCTGAGGTATGAGCAGTTCTTC. Looking up the rest from reference TRBV5-4 and TRBJ2-1 gives the full variable domain: ETGVTQSPTHLIKTRGQQVTLRCSSQSGHNTVSWYQQALGQGPQFIFQYYREEENGRGNFPPRFSGLQFPNYSSELNVNALELDDSALYLCASSLRYEQFFGPGTRLTVL.

Here the CDR3 DNA reads TGCGCCAGCAGCTCCATTCTAGCGGGAGTAGGAACAGATACGCAGTATTTT. Translating it yields CASSSILAGVGTDTQYF. The V gene is TRBV5-1, the J gene TRBJ2-3; 10 positions agree with TRBD2. V dropped 3 bases and J dropped 3; count of bases not matched to a gene: 10. This CDR3 spans 17 amino acids. Per germline, CDR1 SGHRS and CDR2 YFSETQ.

This chain uses TRBV19 with TRBJ2-2, with 9 bases lining up with TRBD2. The V gene's germline CDR1 is LNHDA and CDR2 SQIVND (reference sequence). Unmatched junction bases numbered 5, after V lost 6 bases and J lost 3 bases. CDR3 size: 15 residues. The CDR3 bases are TGTGCCAGTAGAGGCCTAGCGGGATACACCGGGGAGCTGTTTTTT. The encoded protein is CASRGLAGYTGELFF.

Written as DNA, the CDR3 is TGTGCCAGCAGCTGGGACAGCTCGAGGGAGACCCAGTACTTC. This encodes CASSWDSSRETQYF. The V and J genes are TRBV6-5 and TRBJ2-5; 7 nucleotides line up with TRBD1. Germline V gene data show CDR1 as MNHEY and CDR2 as SVGAGI. V lost 6 bases, J lost 5 bases, and 9 bases stayed unmatched. The CDR3 has 14 amino acids.

This chain uses TRBV4-1 with TRBJ1-4; 8 bases are a match to TRBD1. The CDR3 runs 16 residues. V trimming: 2 bases; J trimming: 3 bases; junction bases outside the gene matches: 5. Germline CDR1 is MGHRA and CDR2 is YSYEKL. The CDR3 nucleotides are TGCGCCAGCAGCCAATTTGCAGGGGGCTCTAATGAAAAACTGTTTTTT. It specifies CASSQFAGGSNEKLFF.

This chain links TRBV18 with TRBJ2-7, with D possibly TRBD1 on 6 matching bases. Deletions cut 6 bases from V and 5 bases from J, with 17 bases between. The germline V gene has CDR1 KGHSH and CDR2 LQKENI. This CDR3 spans 14 amino acids. The DNA for the CDR3 is TGTGCCAGCTCCCCCAGTTCAGGGGTAGACGAGCAGTACTTC. Translation gives CASSPSSGVDEQYF.

This clone showed up just once. V is TRBV6-5 and J is TRBJ1-1, with a weak D call TRBD1 (5 bases). Germline values: CDR1 MNHEY, CDR2 SVGAGI. Trimming pared 2 bases from V and 4 bases from J, leaving 14 bases between. The length of the CDR3 is 15 residues. In nucleotides, the CDR3 is TGTGCCAGCAGTTACCTCGGGGGTTCGGGCACTGAAGCTTTCTTT. It specifies CASSYLGGSGTEAFF.

The J gene is TRBJ2-7, the V gene TRBV4-2, with a weak D call TRBD1 (5 bases). Germline-derived CDR1 and CDR2 are LGHNA and YNFKEQ. CDR3 length: 13 amino acids. Trimming stripped 4 bases from V and 2 bases from J, with 9 bases between. This chain's CDR3 is CASSPTDTYEQYF. DNA for the CDR3: TGTGCCAGCAGCCCAACGGACACCTACGAGCAGTACTTC.

This sequence joins TRBV6-1 and TRBJ2-1, with 7 bases matching TRBD2. Germline V gene lookup returns CDR1 MNHNS and CDR2 SASEGT. The trim removed 0 bases at V and 5 bases at J, leaving 4 bases unmatched. The CDR3 loop spans 15 amino acids. CDR3 sequence: CASSEAGGSHNEQFF. CDR3 nucleotide sequence: TGTGCCAGCAGTGAAGCGGGAGGGTCACACAATGAGCAGTTCTTC.

This chain joins TRBV11-2 and TRBJ1-2; tentatively, D is TRBD1 (6 bases). Germline loops: CDR1 SGHAT, CDR2 FQNNGV. The V end lost 3 bases, the J end lost 0 bases, and 14 bases lay between the germline ends. The CDR3 covers 16 residues. The CDR3 region is CASSLGHSVANYGYTF. The CDR3 coding sequence is TGTGCCAGCAGCTTGGGACACAGCGTAGCTAACTATGGCTACACCTTC.

The chain joins TRBV19 to TRBJ1-2; 7 positions agree with TRBD1. This CDR3 spans 15 amino acids. Looked up from germline, CDR1 is LNHDA and CDR2 is SQIVND (reference sequence). J lost 5 bases, V lost 4 bases, and 10 bases had no gene match. CDR3 region: CASSTHNRGRYGYTF. In DNA form, the CDR3 reads TGTGCCAGTAGTACTCACAACAGGGGACGTTATGGCTACACCTTC.

The rearrangement links TRBV29-1 to TRBJ1-5, with D perhaps TRBD1 (5 bases). This CDR3 has 12 residues. Germline V CDR1 and CDR2: SQVTM, ANQGSEA. V was shortened by 5 bases and J by 9 bases, with 14 bases between the two germline ends. DNA of the CDR3: TGCAGCGTTAGGGCGGACGGGGGGCCCCAGCATTTT. The encoded protein is CSVRADGGPQHF.